This T cell receptor beta chain originates from a study of beta chain features in type 1 diabetes. Points from the study as a whole: In every one of the four CD4+ subsets, TCRB CDR3s were moderately but significantly shorter in Type 1 diabetes patients.

Based on CD45RO/CCR7/CD25/CD127/CD95/CD27, CD4+ regulatory, stem cell-like memory, naive and central memory cells were sorted. Remarks on this clone: The antigen is not known.

As every portion of the isolated RNA was reverse transcribed, the sequencing read expressed TCRB transcripts. TCRdb's table, derived via immunoSEQ multiplex PCR, lists solely in-frame clones and lacks some. The sample records 95,000 to 150,000 clones, roughly 15% being singletons. The germline V gene encodes CDR1 SGHTA and CDR2 FQGNSA. Trimming took 5 bases from V and 0 from J, leaving 17 bases between them. CDR3 length equals 18 residues. The sequenced sample was central memory CD4+ T cells from blood. The chain carries TRBV7-2 and TRBJ2-6; D not resolved. This clonotype originated in a man younger than 40 with type 1 diabetes. The CDR3 region is CASSPRTDGTSGANVLTF. The CDR3 DNA is TGTGCCAGCAGCCCACGGACGGACGGTACCTCTGGGGCCAACGTCCTGACTTTC. The whole variable domain, remainder taken from reference TRBV7-2 and TRBJ2-6, is GAGVSQSPSNKVTEKGKDVELRCDPISGHTALYWYRQSLGQGLEFLIYFQGNSAPDKSGLPSDRFSAERTGGSVSTLTIQRTQQEDSAVYLCASSPRTDGTSGANVLTFGAGSRLTVL.